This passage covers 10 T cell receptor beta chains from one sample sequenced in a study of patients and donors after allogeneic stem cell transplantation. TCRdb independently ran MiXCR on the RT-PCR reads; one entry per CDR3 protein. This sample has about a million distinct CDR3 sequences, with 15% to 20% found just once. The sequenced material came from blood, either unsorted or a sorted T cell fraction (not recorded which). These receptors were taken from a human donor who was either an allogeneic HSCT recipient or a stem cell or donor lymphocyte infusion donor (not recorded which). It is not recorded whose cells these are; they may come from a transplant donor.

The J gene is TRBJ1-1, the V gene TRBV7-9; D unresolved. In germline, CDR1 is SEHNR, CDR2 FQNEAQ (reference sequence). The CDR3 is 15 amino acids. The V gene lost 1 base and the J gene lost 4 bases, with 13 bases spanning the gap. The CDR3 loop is CASSLGGGGTTEAFF. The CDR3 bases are TGTGCCAGCAGCTTAGGAGGAGGAGGCACCACTGAAGCTTTCTTT.

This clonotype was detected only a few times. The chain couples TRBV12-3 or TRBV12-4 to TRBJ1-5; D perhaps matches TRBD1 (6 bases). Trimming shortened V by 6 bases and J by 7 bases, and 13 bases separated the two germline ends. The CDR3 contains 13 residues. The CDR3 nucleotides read TGTGCCAGCAGACTGGACAGAGGGCAGCCCCAGCATTTT. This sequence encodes CASRLDRGQPQHF.

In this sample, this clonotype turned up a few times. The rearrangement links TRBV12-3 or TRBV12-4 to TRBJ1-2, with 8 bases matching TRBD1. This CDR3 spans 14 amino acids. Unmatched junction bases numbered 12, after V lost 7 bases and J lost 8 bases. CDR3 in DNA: TGTGCCAGCACCCCGTGGCAGGGGGCGAAAGGCTACACCTTC. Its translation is CASTPWQGAKGYTF.

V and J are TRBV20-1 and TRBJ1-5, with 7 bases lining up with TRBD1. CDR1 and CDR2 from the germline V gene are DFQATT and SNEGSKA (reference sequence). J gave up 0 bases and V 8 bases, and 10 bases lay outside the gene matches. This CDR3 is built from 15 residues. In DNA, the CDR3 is TGCAGTTCGAATAACAGGGGAAGTAGCAATCAGCCCCAGCATTTT. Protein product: CSSNNRGSSNQPQHF.

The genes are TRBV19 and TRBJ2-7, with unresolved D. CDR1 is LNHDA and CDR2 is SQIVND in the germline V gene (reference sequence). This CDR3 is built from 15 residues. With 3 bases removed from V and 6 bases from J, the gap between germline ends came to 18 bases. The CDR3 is CASSISKGIDLEQYF. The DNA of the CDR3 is TGTGCCAGTAGTATCTCCAAGGGAATTGACCTCGAGCAGTACTTC. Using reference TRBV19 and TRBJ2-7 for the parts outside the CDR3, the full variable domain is DGGITQSPKYLFRKEGQNVTLSCEQNLNHDAMYWYRQDPGQGLRLIYYSQIVNDFQKGDIAEGYSVSREKKESFPLTVTSAQKNPTAFYLCASSISKGIDLEQYFGPGTRLTVT.

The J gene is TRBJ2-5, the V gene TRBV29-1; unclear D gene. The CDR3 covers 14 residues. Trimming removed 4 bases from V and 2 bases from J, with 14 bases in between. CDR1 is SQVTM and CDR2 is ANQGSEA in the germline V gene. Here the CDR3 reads CSVALLNSQETQYF. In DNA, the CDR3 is TGCAGCGTTGCGCTCCTTAACTCGCAAGAGACCCAGTACTTC. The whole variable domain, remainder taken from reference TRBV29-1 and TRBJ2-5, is SAVISQKPSRDICQRGTSLTIQCQVDSQVTMMFWYRQQPGQSLTLIATANQGSEATYESGFVIDKFPISRPNLTFSTLTVSNMSPEDSSIYLCSVALLNSQETQYFGPGTRLLVL.

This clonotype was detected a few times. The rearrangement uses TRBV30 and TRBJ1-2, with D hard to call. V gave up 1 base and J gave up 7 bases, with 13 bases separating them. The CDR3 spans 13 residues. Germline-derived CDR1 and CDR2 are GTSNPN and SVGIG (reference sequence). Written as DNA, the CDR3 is TGTGCCTGGAGTGCTTCCAGGTTGGGTGGCTACACCTTC. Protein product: CAWSASRLGGYTF.

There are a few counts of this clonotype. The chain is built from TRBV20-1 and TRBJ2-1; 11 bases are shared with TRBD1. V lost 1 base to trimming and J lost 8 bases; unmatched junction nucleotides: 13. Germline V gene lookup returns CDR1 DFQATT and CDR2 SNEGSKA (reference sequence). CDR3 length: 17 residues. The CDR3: CSARGQGKDRGLDEQFF. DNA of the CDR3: TGCAGTGCTAGAGGGCAGGGCAAGGACAGGGGGCTTGATGAGCAGTTCTTC.

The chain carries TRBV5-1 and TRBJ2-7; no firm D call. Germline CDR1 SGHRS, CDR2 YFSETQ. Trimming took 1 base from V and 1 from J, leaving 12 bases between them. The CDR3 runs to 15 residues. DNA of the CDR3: TGCGCCAGCAGCTTGCGCGCTGTCGGGTCCTACGAGCAGTACTTC. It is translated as CASSLRAVGSYEQYF.

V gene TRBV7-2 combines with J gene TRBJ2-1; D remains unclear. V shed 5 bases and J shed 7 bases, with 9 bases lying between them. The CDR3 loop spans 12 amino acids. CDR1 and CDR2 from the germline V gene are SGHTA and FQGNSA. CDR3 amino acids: CASSPEFNEQFF. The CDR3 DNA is TGTGCCAGCAGCCCAGAGTTTAATGAGCAGTTCTTC. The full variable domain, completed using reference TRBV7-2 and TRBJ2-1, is GAGVSQSPSNKVTEKGKDVELRCDPISGHTALYWYRQSLGQGLEFLIYFQGNSAPDKSGLPSDRFSAERTGGSVSTLTIQRTQQEDSAVYLCASSPEFNEQFFGPGTRLTVL.